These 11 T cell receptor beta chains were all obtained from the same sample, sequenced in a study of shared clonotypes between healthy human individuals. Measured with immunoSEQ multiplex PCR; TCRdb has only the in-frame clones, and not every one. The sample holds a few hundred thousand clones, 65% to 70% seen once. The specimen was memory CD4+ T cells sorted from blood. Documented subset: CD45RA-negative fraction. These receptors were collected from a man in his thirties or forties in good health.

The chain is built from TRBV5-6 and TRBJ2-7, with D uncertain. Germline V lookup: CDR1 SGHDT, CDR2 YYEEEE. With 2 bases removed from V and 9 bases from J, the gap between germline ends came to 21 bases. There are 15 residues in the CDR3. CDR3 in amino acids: CASSFSGPSTDGQYF. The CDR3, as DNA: TGTGCCAGCAGCTTCTCAGGCCCCAGCACCGACGGGCAGTACTTC.

The CDR3 DNA follows: TGTGCCTGGCAAGGACTGAGGAATGAAAAACTGTTTTTT. Protein: CAWQGLRNEKLFF. The V gene is TRBV30, the J gene TRBJ1-4; D uncertain. This CDR3 is 13 amino acids long. Trimming removed 5 bases from V and 5 bases from J, with 12 bases in between. Germline CDR1 is GTSNPN and CDR2 is SVGIG (reference sequence).

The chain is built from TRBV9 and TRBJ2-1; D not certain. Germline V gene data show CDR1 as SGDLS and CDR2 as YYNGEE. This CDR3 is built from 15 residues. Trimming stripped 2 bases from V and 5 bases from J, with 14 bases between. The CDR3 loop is CASSVVSGSHNEQFF. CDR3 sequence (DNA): TGTGCCAGCAGCGTCGTATCCGGGTCCCACAATGAGCAGTTCTTC. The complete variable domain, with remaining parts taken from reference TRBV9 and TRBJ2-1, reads DSGVTQTPKHLITATGQRVTLRCSPRSGDLSVYWYQQSLDQGLQFLIQYYNGEERAKGNILERFSAQQFPDLHSELNLSSLELGDSALYFCASSVVSGSHNEQFFGPGTRLTVL.

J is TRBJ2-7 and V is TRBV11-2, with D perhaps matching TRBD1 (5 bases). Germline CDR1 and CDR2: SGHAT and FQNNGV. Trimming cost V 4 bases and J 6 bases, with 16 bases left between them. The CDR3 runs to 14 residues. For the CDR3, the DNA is TGTGCCAGCAGCTCCAGCACAGGTTTGCTCGAGCAGTACTTC. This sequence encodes CASSSSTGLLEQYF.

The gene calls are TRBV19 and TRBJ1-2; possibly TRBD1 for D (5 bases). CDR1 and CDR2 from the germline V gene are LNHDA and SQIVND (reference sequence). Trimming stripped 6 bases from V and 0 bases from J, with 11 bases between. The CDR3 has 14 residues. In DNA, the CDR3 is TGTGCCAGTAGCACGACAGTATCTAACTATGGCTACACCTTC. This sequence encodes CASSTTVSNYGYTF. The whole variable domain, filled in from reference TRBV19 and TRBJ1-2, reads DGGITQSPKYLFRKEGQNVTLSCEQNLNHDAMYWYRQDPGQGLRLIYYSQIVNDFQKGDIAEGYSVSREKKESFPLTVTSAQKNPTAFYLCASSTTVSNYGYTFGSGTRLTVV.

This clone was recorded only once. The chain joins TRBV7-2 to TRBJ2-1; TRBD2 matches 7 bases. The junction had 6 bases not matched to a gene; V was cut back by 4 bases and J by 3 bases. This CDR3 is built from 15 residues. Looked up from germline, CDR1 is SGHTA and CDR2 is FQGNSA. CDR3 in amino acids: CASSSTGGNYNEQFF. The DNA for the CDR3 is TGTGCCAGCAGCTCCACGGGAGGTAACTACAATGAGCAGTTCTTC.

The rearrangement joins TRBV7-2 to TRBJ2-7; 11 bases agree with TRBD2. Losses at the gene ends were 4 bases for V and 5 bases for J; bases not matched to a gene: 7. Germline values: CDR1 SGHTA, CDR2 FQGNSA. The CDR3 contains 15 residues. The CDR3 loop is CASSSDLAGGDEQYF. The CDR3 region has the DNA TGTGCCAGCAGCTCCGACCTAGCGGGAGGCGACGAGCAGTACTTC.

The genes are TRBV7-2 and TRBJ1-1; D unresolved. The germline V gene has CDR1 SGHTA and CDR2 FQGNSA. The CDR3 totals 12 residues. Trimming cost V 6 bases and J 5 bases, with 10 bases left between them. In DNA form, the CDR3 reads TGTGCCAGCAGGGGCGTGGGGACTGAAGCTTTCTTT. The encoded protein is CASRGVGTEAFF. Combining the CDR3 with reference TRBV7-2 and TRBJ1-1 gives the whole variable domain GAGVSQSPSNKVTEKGKDVELRCDPISGHTALYWYRQSLGQGLEFLIYFQGNSAPDKSGLPSDRFSAERTGGSVSTLTIQRTQQEDSAVYLCASRGVGTEAFFGQGTRLTVV.

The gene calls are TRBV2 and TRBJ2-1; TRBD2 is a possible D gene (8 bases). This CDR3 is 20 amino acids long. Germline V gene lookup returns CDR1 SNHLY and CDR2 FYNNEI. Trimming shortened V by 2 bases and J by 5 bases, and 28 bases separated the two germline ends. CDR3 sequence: CASSERRTSNRGGSHNEQFF. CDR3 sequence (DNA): TGTGCCAGCAGTGAACGTAGGACTAGCAACCGAGGGGGCTCTCACAATGAGCAGTTCTTC.

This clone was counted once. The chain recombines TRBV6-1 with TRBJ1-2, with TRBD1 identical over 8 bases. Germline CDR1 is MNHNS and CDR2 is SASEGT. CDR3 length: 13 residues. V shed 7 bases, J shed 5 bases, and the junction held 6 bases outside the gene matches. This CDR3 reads CASTVGQGYGYTF. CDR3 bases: TGTGCCAGCACCGTCGGACAGGGATATGGCTACACCTTC.

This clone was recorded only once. The chain's CDR3 is CASSLLSGRRADTQYF. The CDR3 DNA sequence: TGTGCCAGCTCACTTCTAAGCGGGAGGCGGGCAGATACGCAGTATTTT. The gene calls are TRBV18 and TRBJ2-3; 9 bases are a match to TRBD2. The CDR3 totals 16 residues. The V and J ends lost 4 bases and 4 bases, in that order; junction bases with no gene match: 9. Germline CDR1 KGHSH, CDR2 LQKENI.